This T cell receptor (beta chain) was profiled in a study of response to subunit inactivated influenza vaccine (dated by TCRdb to between 2017 and 2018). Turning to the overall study: The study used deep quantitative T cell receptor repertoire profiling to track responses to a trivalent subunit inactivated influenza vaccine. The investigation overall reported the following: According to the authors, only a limited number of new T cells may be recruited by each seasonal influenza vaccination.

At least ten counts were recorded for this clonotype. The antigen it recognizes is unknown. Base qualities are not recorded, but no much larger clone differs from it by a single base. The library was obtained by RT-PCR. The run used an Illumina HiSeq 2500. TCRdb itself trimmed the public reads at Q25 with fastp, ran MiXCR and retained productive beta chains. When rows share a CDR3 protein, they turn into one entry using the most common DNA and genes. Across this sample there are about 570,000 distinct CDR3 sequences, with about 11% seen only once. The ten largest clones represent 11% of the sample. Taken from the germline V gene (reference sequence), the CDR1 and CDR2 loops are GTSNPN and SVGIG. Including the terminal cysteine and phenylalanine, the CDR3 comprises 17 residues. CDR3 DNA only is kept here, 51 bases in frame from base 1. V is cut by 0 bases and J by 2 bases, and the space between the germline ends is 17 bases.

These same data were also listed under a study on T cells expressing NK-cell markers. The second source states: 5'RACE template switching, by which a universal primer site and unique molecular identifiers were added, was used to make TCR beta cDNA libraries. In sorted CD3+CD56+NKG2C+, CD3+CD56+NKG2C- and CD3+CD56-NKG2C+ T-cell subsets from several donors, TCR beta-chain repertoires were profiled. Seven of the eight sequenced donors were HCMV-seropositive and one was HCMV-seronegative. To restrict sorting to alphabetaTCR-expressing T cells, an anti-gammadeltaTCR antibody was added in several experiments. In over 5 donors, the dominant CD3+CD56+NKG2C+ clonotypes were among the top 10 CD8+ clonotypes and accounted for about 1.0-7.5% of CD8+ T cells. Those dominant clonotypes were again the most abundant among CD3+CD56-NKG2C+ cells in several donors, at about 25-65%. It remained unclear whether the expanded NKG2C-expressing T cell clones were specific for HCMV antigens. All eight donors whose samples were sequenced were randomly selected healthy volunteers, three of them men and five women. HCMV serostatus was determined by detecting HCMV-specific IgG in serum with a commercial ELISA kit. Ficoll density gradient centrifugation was used to isolate peripheral blood mononuclear cells from blood. For more than 5 donors, unsorted PBMC were also used to sequence bulk peripheral blood T-cell repertoires. cDNA synthesis was primed from the TCR beta constant segment and was followed by two successive PCR amplification steps. Libraries were sequenced as 2 x 150 bp reads on Illumina HiSeq 2000/2500, MiSeq or NextSeq. MIGEC was used to demultiplex reads and group the reads by UMI, and MiTCR was used to assemble and quantify clonotypes. To exclude erroneous sequences, only TCR cDNA sequences supported by at least two reads were retained. The tcR package was used for downstream repertoire analysis, and clonotypes were matched across fractions by CDR3 nucleotide sequence plus V segment. VDJmatch was used to annotate antigen specificity against VDJdb, with one amino acid substitution in CDR3 allowed.

The rearrangement joined TRBV30 to TRBJ1-5, with TRBD1 tentatively as D gene (6 bases match). This receptor was obtained from a man aged 50 to 59 who received an inactivated influenza vaccine. Donor details come from another sample of the same person, matched by shared clones. The sample consisted of PBMCs from blood, taken on the day of vaccination. The DNA sequence follows: TGTGCCTGGAGTGTAGGCCGGACAGCCCGGGGCAATCAGCCCCAGCATTTT. Its product reads: CAWSVGRTARGNQPQHF.